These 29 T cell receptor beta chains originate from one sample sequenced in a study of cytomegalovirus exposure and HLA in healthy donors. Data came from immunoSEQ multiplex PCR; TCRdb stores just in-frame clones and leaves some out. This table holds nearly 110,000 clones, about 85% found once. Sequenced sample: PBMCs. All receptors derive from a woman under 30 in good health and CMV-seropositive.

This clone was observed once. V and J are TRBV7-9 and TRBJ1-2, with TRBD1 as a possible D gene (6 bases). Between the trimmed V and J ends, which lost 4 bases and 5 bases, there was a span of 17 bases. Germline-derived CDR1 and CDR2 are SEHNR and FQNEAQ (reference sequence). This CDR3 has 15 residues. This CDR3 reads CASSSKGGAWYGYTF. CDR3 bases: TGTGCCAGCAGCTCGAAGGGGGGGGCTTGGTATGGCTACACCTTC.

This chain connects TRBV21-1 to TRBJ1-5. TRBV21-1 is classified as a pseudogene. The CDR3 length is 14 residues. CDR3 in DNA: TGTGCCAGCAGGGGCGGGGGATTCAATCAGCCCCAGCATTTT. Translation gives CASRGGGFNQPQHF.

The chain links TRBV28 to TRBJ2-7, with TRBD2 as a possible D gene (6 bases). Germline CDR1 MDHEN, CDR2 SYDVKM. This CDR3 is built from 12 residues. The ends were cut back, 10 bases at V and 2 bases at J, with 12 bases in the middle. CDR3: CATHTGAYEQYF. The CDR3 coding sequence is TGTGCCACCCACACGGGGGCCTACGAGCAGTACTTC.

CDR3 coding DNA: TGTGCCAGCAGCCAGCCAGGACAGATCTACGAGCAGTACTTC. This sequence encodes CASSQPGQIYEQYF. The V and J genes are TRBV7-9 and TRBJ2-7, with TRBD1 as a possible D gene (6 bases). This CDR3 has 14 amino acids. Germline assignment: CDR1 SEHNR and CDR2 FQNEAQ (reference sequence). V was shortened by 5 bases and J by 3 bases, with 14 bases between the two germline ends.

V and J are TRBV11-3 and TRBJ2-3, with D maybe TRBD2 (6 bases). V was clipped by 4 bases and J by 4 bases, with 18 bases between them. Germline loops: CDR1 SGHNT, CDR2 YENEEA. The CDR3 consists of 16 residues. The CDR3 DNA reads TGTGCCAGCAGCTCATATGCGGGCGGGGCATCAGATACGCAGTATTTT. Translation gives CASSSYAGGASDTQYF.

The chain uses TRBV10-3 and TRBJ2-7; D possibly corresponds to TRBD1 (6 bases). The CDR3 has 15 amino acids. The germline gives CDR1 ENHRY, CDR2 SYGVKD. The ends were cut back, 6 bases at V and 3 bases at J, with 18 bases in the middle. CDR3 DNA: TGTGCCATCAGGGACAGAGATGCAAACAACTACGAGCAGTACGTC. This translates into CAIRDRDANNYEQYV.

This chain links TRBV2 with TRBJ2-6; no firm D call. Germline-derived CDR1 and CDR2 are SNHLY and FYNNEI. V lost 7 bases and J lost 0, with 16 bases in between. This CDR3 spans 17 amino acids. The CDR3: CASIVNSPFSGANVLTF. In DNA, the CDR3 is TGTGCCAGCATTGTTAACAGTCCCTTCTCTGGGGCCAACGTCCTGACTTTC.

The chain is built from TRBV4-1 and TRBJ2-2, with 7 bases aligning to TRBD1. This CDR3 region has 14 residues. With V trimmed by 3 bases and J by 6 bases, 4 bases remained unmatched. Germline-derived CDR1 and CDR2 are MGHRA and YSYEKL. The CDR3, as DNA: TGCGCCAGCAGCCAGATGCAGGGGGCCGGGGAGCTGTTTTTT. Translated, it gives CASSQMQGAGELFF.

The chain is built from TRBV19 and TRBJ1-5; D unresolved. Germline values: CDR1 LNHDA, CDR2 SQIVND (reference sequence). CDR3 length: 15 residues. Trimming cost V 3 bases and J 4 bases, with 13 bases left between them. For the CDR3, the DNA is TGTGCCAGTAGTATTTCACCCAGTATGAATCAGCCCCAGCATTTT. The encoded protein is CASSISPSMNQPQHF.

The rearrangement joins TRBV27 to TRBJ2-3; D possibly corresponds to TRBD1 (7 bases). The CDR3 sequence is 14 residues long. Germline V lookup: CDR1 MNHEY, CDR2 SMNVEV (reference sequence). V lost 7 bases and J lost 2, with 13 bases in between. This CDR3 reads CASMPGGLTDTQYF. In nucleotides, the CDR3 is TGTGCCAGCATGCCAGGGGGACTCACAGATACGCAGTATTTT.

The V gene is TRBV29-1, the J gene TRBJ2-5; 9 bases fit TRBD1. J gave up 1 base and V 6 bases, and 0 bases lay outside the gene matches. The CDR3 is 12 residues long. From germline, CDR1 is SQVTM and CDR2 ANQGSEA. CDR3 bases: TGCAGCGTGGACAGGGGCCAAGAGACCCAGTACTTC. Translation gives CSVDRGQETQYF.

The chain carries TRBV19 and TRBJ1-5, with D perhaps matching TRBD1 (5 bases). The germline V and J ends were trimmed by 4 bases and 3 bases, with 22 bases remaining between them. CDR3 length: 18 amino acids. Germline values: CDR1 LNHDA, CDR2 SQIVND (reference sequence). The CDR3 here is CASSTQGRGNRNNQPQHF. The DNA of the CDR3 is TGTGCCAGTAGTACCCAAGGACGGGGGAATAGGAACAATCAGCCCCAGCATTTT.

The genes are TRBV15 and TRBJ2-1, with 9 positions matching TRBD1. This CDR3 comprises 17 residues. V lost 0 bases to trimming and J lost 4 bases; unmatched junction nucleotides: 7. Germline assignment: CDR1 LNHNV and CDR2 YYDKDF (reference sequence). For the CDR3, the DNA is TGTGCCACCAGCAGAGATAAGGGACAGGGAAGGTACAATGAGCAGTTCTTC. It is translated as CATSRDKGQGRYNEQFF.

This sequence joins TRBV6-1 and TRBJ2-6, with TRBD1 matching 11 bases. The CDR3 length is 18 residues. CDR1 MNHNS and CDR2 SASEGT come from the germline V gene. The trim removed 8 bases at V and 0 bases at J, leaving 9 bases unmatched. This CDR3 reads CASRKAGTGGSGANVLTF. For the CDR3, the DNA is TGTGCCAGCCGTAAAGCCGGGACAGGGGGCTCTGGGGCCAACGTCCTGACTTTC.

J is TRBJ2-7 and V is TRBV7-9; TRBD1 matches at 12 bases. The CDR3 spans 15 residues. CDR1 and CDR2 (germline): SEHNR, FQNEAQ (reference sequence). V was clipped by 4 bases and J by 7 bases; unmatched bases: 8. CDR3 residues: CASSWGQGARREQYV. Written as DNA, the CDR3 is TGTGCCAGCAGCTGGGGACAGGGGGCGCGACGGGAGCAGTACGTC.

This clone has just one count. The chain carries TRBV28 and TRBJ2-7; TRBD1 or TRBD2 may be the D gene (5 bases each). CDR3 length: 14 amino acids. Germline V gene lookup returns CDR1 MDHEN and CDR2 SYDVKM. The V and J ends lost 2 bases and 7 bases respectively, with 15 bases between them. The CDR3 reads CASSLGAVPGEQYV. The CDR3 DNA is TGTGCCAGCAGTTTAGGGGCAGTCCCGGGGGAGCAGTACGTC.

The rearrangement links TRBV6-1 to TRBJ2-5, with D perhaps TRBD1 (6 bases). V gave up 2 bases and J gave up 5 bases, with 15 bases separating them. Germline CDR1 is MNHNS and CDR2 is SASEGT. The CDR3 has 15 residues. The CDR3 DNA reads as TGTGCCAGCAGTGAACTTACAGGTCAGGGGGAGACCCAGTACTTC. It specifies CASSELTGQGETQYF.

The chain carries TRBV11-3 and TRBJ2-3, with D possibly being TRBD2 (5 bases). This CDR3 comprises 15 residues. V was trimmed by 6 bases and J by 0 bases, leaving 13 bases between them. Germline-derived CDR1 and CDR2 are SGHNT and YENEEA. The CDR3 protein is CASRAGRGSTDTQYF. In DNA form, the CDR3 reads TGTGCCAGCAGGGCCGGACGGGGTAGCACAGATACGCAGTATTTT. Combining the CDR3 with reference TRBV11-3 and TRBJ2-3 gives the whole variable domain EAGVVQSPRYKIIEKKQPVAFWCNPISGHNTLYWYLQNLGQGPELLIRYENEEAVDDSQLPKDRFSAERLKGVDSTLKIQPAELGDSAVYLCASRAGRGSTDTQYFGPGTRLTVL.

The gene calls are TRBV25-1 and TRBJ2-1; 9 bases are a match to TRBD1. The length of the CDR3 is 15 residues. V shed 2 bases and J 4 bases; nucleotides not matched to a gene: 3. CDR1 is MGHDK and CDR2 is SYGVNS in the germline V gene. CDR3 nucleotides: TGTGCCAGCAGTGAAGACAGGGGGTGGTACAATGAGCAGTTCTTC. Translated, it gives CASSEDRGWYNEQFF.

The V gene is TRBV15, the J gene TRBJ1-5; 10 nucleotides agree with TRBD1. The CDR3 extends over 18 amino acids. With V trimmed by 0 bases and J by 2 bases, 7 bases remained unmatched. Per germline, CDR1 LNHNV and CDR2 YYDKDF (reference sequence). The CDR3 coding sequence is TGTGCCACCAGCAGAGACCTGGCGGGACAGGGGCGCAATCAGCCCCAGCATTTT. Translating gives CATSRDLAGQGRNQPQHF. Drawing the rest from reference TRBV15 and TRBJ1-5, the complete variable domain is DAMVIQNPRYQVTQFGKPVTLSCSQTLNHNVMYWYQQKSSQAPKLLFHYYDKDFNNEADTPDNFQSRRPNTSFCFLDIRSPGLGDTAMYLCATSRDLAGQGRNQPQHFGDGTRLSIL.

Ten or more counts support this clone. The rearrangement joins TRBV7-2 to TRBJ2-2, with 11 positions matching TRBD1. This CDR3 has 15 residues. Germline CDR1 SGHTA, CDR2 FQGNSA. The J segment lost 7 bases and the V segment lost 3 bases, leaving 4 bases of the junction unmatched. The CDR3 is CASSFGQGAVGELFF. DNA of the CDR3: TGTGCCAGCAGCTTCGGACAGGGGGCTGTCGGGGAGCTGTTTTTT.

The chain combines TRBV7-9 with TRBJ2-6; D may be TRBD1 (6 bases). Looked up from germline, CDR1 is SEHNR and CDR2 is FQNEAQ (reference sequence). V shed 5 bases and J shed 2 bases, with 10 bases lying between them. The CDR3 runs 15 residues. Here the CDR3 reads CASSDRIAGANVLTF. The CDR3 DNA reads TGTGCCAGCAGCGACAGGATTGCTGGGGCCAACGTCCTGACTTTC.

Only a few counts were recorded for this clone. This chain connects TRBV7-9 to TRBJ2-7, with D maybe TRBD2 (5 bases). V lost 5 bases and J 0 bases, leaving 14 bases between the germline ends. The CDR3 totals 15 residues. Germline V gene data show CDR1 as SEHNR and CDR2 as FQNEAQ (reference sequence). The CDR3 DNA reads TGTGCCAGCAGCCCCTCGAGGGCAAACTCCTACGAGCAGTACTTC. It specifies CASSPSRANSYEQYF.

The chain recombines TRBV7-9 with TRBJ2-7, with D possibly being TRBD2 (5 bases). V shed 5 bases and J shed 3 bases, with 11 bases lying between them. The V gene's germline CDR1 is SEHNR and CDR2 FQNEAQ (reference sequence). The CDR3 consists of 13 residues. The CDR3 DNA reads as TGTGCCAGCAGCGCCGACTACATCTACGAGCAGTACTTC. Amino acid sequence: CASSADYIYEQYF.

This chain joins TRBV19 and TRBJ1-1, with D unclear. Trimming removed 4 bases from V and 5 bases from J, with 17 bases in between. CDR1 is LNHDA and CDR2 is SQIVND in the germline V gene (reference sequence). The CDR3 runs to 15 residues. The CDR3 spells CASSTTGWGETEAFF. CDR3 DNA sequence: TGTGCCAGTAGTACCACCGGTTGGGGAGAGACTGAAGCTTTCTTT.

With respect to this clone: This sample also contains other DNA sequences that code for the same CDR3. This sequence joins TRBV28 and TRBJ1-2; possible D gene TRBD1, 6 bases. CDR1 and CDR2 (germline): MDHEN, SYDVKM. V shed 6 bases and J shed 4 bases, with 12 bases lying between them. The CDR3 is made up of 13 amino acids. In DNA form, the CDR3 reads TGTGCCAGCAGAGGGGGGGGAGGCTATGGCTACACCTTC. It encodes CASRGGGGYGYTF.

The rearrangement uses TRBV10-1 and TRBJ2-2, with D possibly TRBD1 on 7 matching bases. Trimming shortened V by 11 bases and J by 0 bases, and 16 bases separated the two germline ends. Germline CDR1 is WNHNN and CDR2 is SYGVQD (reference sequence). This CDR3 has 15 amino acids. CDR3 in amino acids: CASSGGPTNTGELFF. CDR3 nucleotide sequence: TGCGCCTCCTCAGGGGGGCCAACGAACACCGGGGAGCTGTTTTTT.

The CDR3 nucleotides are TGTGCCAGCAGCCCCAGGGACTTGAACACCGGGGAGCTGTTTTTT. The encoded protein is CASSPRDLNTGELFF. The chain combines TRBV7-2 with TRBJ2-2; a weak D match, TRBD2 (6 bases). The ends were cut back, 5 bases at V and 1 base at J, with 11 bases in the middle. Germline loops: CDR1 SGHTA, CDR2 FQGNSA. This CDR3 contains 15 residues.

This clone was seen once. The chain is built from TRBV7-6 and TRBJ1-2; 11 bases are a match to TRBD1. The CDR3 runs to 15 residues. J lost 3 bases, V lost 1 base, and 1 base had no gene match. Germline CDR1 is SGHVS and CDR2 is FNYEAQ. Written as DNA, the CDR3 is TGTGCCAGCAGCTTAGGGACAGGGGGCTACTATGGCTACACCTTC. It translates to CASSLGTGGYYGYTF.